This T cell receptor (beta chain) was identified during a study of read filtering for tumor transcriptome and immune sequencing. In the study overall: R-ISS stage counts were about eight for I, about 15 for II, six or seven for III. Per sample, TCR-region reads ranged about 4 to 11 million by IR-seq, roughly 85 to 1,300 by RNA-seq. Study-wide results and caveats: Approximately 82% of IR-seq clonotypes had one read, totaling approximately 3.3% of reads; RNA-seq: about 70% and 40%. RNA-seq captured clonotypes less deeply and reliably than IR-seq.

This clonotype was detected ten times or more. Its target is not known. This library used roughly 430 ng RNA and molecular barcoded adaptors spanning alpha/delta and beta/gamma chains. TCRdb re-called the reads with MiXCR, one entry per CDR3 protein. The top ten hold more than 6.5% of the sample, which has around 130,000 distinct CDR3 sequences, roughly 13% seen once. The CDR3 extends over 16 amino acids. Trimming removed 3 bases at V and 0 bases at J, with 11 bases between. CDR1 is KGHDR and CDR2 is SFDVKD in the germline V gene. Specimen: a population of CD138-negative cells sorted from bone marrow. The clonotype was recovered from a donor over 35 with multiple myeloma. The chain has TRBV24-1 and TRBJ2-1; D is ambiguous. The CDR3 DNA reads TGTGCCACCAGTGATCCCGGCCGAAGCTCCTACAATGAGCAGTTCTTC. This translates into CATSDPGRSSYNEQFF.